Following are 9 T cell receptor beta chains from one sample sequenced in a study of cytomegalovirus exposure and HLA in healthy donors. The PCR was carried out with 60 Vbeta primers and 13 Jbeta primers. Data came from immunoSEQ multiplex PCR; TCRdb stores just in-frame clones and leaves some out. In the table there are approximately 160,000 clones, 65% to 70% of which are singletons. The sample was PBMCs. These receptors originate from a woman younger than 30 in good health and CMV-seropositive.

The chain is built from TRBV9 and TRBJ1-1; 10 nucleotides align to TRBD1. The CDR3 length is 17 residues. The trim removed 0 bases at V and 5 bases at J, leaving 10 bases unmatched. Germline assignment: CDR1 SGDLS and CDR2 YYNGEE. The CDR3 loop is CASSVANRDRGHTEAFF. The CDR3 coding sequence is TGTGCCAGCAGCGTAGCGAACCGGGACAGGGGCCATACTGAAGCTTTCTTT.

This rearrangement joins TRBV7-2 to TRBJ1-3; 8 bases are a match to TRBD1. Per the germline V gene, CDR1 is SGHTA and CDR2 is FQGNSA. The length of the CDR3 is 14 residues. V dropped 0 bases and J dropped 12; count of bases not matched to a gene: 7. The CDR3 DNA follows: TGTGCCAGCAGCTTAGCGACCAGGACAGGGCACATATATTTT. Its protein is CASSLATRTGHIYF.

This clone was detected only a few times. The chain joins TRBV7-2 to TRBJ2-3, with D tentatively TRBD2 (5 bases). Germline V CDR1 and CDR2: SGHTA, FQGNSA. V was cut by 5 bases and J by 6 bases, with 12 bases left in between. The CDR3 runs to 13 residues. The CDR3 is CASSQRTGDTQYF. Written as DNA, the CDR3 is TGTGCCAGCAGCCAACGGACGGGGGATACGCAGTATTTT.

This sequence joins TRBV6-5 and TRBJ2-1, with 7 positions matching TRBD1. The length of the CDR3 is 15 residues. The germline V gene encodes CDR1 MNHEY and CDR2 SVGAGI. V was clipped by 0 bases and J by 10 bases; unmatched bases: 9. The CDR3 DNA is TGTGCCAGCAGTTACTCAGGGACAGATACAAGGGAGCAGTTCTTC. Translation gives CASSYSGTDTREQFF.

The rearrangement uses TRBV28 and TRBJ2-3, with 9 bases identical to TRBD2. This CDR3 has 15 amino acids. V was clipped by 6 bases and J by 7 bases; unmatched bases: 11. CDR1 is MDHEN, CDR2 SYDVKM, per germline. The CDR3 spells CASSLLAGSRYTQYF. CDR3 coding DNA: TGTGCCAGCAGCCTGCTAGCGGGAAGTAGGTATACGCAGTATTTT.

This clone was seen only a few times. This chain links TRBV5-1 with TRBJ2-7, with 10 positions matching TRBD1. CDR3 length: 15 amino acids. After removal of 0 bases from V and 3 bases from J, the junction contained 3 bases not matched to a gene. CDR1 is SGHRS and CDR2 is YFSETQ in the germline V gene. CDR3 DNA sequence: TGCGCCAGCAGCTTGGTGGGGACAGGGGACTACGAGCAGTACTTC. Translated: CASSLVGTGDYEQYF.

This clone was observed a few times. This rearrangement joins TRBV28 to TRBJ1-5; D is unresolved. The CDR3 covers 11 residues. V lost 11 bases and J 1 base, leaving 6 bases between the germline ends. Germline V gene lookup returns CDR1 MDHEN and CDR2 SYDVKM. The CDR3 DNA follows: TGTGCCCTGGGCAGCAATCAGCCCCAGCATTTT. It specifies CALGSNQPQHF.

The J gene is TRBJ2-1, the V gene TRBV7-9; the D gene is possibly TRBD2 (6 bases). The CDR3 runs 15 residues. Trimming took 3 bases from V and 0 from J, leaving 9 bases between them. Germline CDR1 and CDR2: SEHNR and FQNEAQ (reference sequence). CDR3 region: CASSFPGSSYNEQFF. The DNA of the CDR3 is TGTGCCAGCAGCTTTCCCGGGAGCTCCTACAATGAGCAGTTCTTC. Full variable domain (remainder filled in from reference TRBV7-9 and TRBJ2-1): DTGVSQNPRHKITKRGQNVTFRCDPISEHNRLYWYRQTLGQGPEFLTYFQNEAQLEKSRLLSDRFSAERPKGSFSTLEIQRTEQGDSAMYLCASSFPGSSYNEQFFGPGTRLTVL.

The CDR3 bases are TGTGCCAGCAGCTTAGCGGGAGGGATGTGGAATGAGCAGTTCTTC. This gives the protein CASSLAGGMWNEQFF. The rearrangement links TRBV11-2 to TRBJ2-1; 8 bases map to TRBD2. The length of the CDR3 is 15 residues. After removal of 1 base from V and 7 bases from J, the junction contained 6 bases not matched to a gene. From germline, CDR1 is SGHAT and CDR2 FQNNGV.